One and the same sample provided the 14 T cell receptor beta chains below, sequenced in a study of blood T cell repertoires in COVID-19. Libraries were prepared by immunoSEQ multiplex PCR; TCRdb keeps only in-frame clonotypes and omits some of them. The repertoire holds around 200,000 clones, with 83% as singletons. Specimen: peripheral blood. All receptors come from a man aged 40-49 years with active or convalescent COVID-19.

The rearrangement links TRBV7-9 to TRBJ1-2; D is undetermined. The CDR3 spans 14 residues. Trimming pared 5 bases from V and 3 bases from J, leaving 13 bases between. Per germline, CDR1 SEHNR and CDR2 FQNEAQ (reference sequence). The CDR3 here is CASSPTSGYYGYTF. In nucleotides, the CDR3 is TGTGCCAGCAGCCCTACCTCCGGGTACTATGGCTACACCTTC.

The gene calls are TRBV4-1 and TRBJ2-7; 12 bases fit TRBD1. J gave up 6 bases and V 6 bases, and 9 bases lay outside the gene matches. Germline V gene sequence: CDR1 MGHRA, CDR2 YSYEKL. The CDR3 extends over 15 amino acids. The CDR3: CASSRAGTGGGEQYF. The CDR3 DNA sequence: TGCGCCAGCAGTAGGGCCGGGACAGGGGGCGGCGAGCAGTACTTC.

V and J are TRBV11-2 and TRBJ2-1, with D tentatively TRBD2 (6 bases). CDR3 size: 18 residues. Germline CDR1 is SGHAT and CDR2 is FQNNGV. The germline V and J ends were trimmed by 0 bases and 3 bases, with 18 bases remaining between them. The CDR3 here is CASSLDYWLGGVYNEQFF. CDR3 DNA sequence: TGTGCCAGCAGCTTAGATTATTGGTTGGGCGGGGTCTACAATGAGCAGTTCTTC.

This chain connects TRBV21-1 to TRBJ2-5; the table's D call, TRBD2, has no DNA check behind it. TRBV21-1 is reported as a pseudogene. The CDR3 loop spans 18 amino acids. CDR3 in amino acids: CASSAVRVVAGKQETQYF. The CDR3 coding sequence is TGTGCCAGCAGCGCAGTGAGGGTGGTAGCGGGAAAACAAGAGACCCAGTACTTC.

The J gene is TRBJ2-7, the V gene TRBV14; D might be TRBD1 (6 bases). The germline CDR1 and CDR2 sequences are SGHDN and FVKESK. This CDR3 spans 14 amino acids. Trimming removed 4 bases at V and 6 bases at J, with 16 bases between. The CDR3 coding sequence is TGTGCCAGCAGCCTCACAGGGATCTCTGGCGAGCAGTACTTC. Residues: CASSLTGISGEQYF.

The rearrangement joins TRBV5-6 to TRBJ2-5; D unresolved. Germline V gene data show CDR1 as SGHDT and CDR2 as YYEEEE. There are 11 residues in the CDR3. Trimming left V 4 bases short and J 4 bases short, with 5 bases between. This CDR3 is CASSSRETQYF. For the CDR3, the DNA is TGTGCCAGCAGCAGTAGAGAGACCCAGTACTTC.

This chain links TRBV5-1 with TRBJ2-1, with TRBD1 identical over 10 bases. The V segment lost 4 bases and the J segment 7 bases; nucleotides outside the gene matches: 2. The germline CDR1 and CDR2 sequences are SGHRS and YFSETQ. The CDR3 is 13 amino acids. The CDR3 protein is CASSRTGGNEQFF. Here the CDR3 DNA reads TGCGCCAGCAGCCGGACAGGGGGTAATGAGCAGTTCTTC.

J is TRBJ1-1 and V is TRBV14, with 9 bases lining up with TRBD1. This CDR3 has 15 amino acids. Trimming at V came to 1 base and at J to 6 bases, leaving 6 bases not matched to a gene. Per the germline V gene, CDR1 is SGHDN and CDR2 is FVKESK. CDR3 sequence (DNA): TGTGCCAGCAGCCAAGGGTCCTGGACAGGGGCTGAAGCTTTCTTT. Protein: CASSQGSWTGAEAFF. Full variable domain (rest looked up from reference TRBV14 and TRBJ1-1): EAGVTQFPSHSVIEKGQTVTLRCDPISGHDNLYWYRRVMGKEIKFLLHFVKESKQDESGMPNNRFLAERTGGTYSTLKVQPAELEDSGVYFCASSQGSWTGAEAFFGQGTRLTVV.

The chain couples TRBV7-8 to TRBJ2-1, with 8 bases fitting TRBD2. With V trimmed by 8 bases and J by 2 bases, 8 bases remained unmatched. Germline CDR1 reads SGHVS; CDR2 reads FQNEAQ. This CDR3 has 15 amino acids. The DNA of the CDR3 is TGTGCCAGCGGTTACGGCGGGGGGCCCTACAATGAGCAGTTCTTC. It specifies CASGYGGGPYNEQFF. Filled out from reference TRBV7-8 and TRBJ2-1, the complete variable domain reads GAGVSQSPRYKVAKRGQDVALRCDPISGHVSLFWYQQALGQGPEFLTYFQNEAQLDKSGLPSDRFFAERPEGSVSTLKIQRTQQEDSAVYLCASGYGGGPYNEQFFGPGTRLTVL.

The chain couples TRBV7-9 to TRBJ2-1, with D possibly TRBD1 on 7 matching bases. The CDR3 spans 17 residues. V gave up 5 bases and J gave up 3 bases, with 20 bases separating them. Looked up from germline, CDR1 is SEHNR and CDR2 is FQNEAQ (reference sequence). As DNA, the CDR3 is TGTGCCAGCAGCAAAGGGGTGTCAGGGGGAGGCTACAATGAGCAGTTCTTC. Amino acids: CASSKGVSGGGYNEQFF.

This rearrangement joins TRBV11-1 to TRBJ2-3; the match to TRBD1 covers 7 bases. With V trimmed by 0 bases and J by 3 bases, 3 bases remained unmatched. Germline V gene data show CDR1 as SGHAT and CDR2 as FQDESV (reference sequence). The CDR3 length is 15 residues. CDR3 region: CASSLAGDRTDTQYF. CDR3 in DNA: TGTGCCAGCAGCTTAGCAGGGGACAGAACAGATACGCAGTATTTT.

Concerning this clone itself: This specimen includes other DNA sequences encoding the same CDR3. J is TRBJ1-2 and V is TRBV27, with D unresolved. CDR3 length: 14 residues. CDR1 is MNHEY and CDR2 is SMNVEV in the germline V gene (reference sequence). Trimming cost V 2 bases and J 2 bases, with 9 bases left between them. Here the CDR3 reads CASSLRGGNYGYTF. In nucleotides, the CDR3 is TGTGCCAGCAGTTTACGGGGAGGGAACTATGGCTACACCTTC.

The chain joins TRBV11-3 to TRBJ1-6; D ambiguous. The CDR3 covers 17 residues. Trimming stripped 2 bases from V and 7 bases from J, with 18 bases between. In germline, CDR1 is SGHNT, CDR2 YENEEA. DNA for the CDR3: TGTGCCAGCAGCTTATTGGTTCGAGAAACCTGGAATTCACCCCTCCACTTT. Its translation is CASSLLVRETWNSPLHF. The variable domain in full, with the rest retrieved from reference TRBV11-3 and TRBJ1-6, is EAGVVQSPRYKIIEKKQPVAFWCNPISGHNTLYWYLQNLGQGPELLIRYENEEAVDDSQLPKDRFSAERLKGVDSTLKIQPAELGDSAVYLCASSLLVRETWNSPLHFGNGTRLTVT.

For this clone: One end of the junction does not line up with germline, which may come from a read error. The gene calls are TRBV29-1 and TRBJ1-2; D is uncertain. CDR3 length: 15 amino acids. Per the germline V gene, CDR1 is SQVTM and CDR2 is ANQGSEA. Written as DNA, the CDR3 is TGCAGCGTCGAAGAACCGGGATCCAATACGGGTGGCTACACCTTC. Residues: CSVEEPGSNTGGYTF.